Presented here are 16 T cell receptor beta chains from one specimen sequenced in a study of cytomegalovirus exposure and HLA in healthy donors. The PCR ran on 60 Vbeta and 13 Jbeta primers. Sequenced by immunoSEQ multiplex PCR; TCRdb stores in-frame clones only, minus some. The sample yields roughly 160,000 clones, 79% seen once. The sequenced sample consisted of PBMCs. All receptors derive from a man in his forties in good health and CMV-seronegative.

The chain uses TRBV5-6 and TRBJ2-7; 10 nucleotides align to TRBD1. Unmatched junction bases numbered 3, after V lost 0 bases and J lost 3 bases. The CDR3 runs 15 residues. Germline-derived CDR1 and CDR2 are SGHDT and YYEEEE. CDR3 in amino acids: CASSLAGTGDYEQYF. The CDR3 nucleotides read TGTGCCAGCAGCTTGGCCGGGACAGGGGACTACGAGCAGTACTTC.

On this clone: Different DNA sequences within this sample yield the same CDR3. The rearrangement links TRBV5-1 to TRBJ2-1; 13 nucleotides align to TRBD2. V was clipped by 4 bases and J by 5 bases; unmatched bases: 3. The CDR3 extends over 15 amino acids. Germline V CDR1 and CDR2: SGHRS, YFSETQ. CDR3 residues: CASSLGTSGNNEQFF. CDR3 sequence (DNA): TGCGCCAGCAGCCTCGGGACTAGCGGGAACAATGAGCAGTTCTTC.

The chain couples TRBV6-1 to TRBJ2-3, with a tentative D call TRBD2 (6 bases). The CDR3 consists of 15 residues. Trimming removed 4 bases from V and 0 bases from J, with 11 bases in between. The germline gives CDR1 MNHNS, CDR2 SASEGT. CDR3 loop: CASSVGGTSTDTQYF. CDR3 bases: TGTGCCAGCAGTGTGGGGGGAACTAGCACAGATACGCAGTATTTT.

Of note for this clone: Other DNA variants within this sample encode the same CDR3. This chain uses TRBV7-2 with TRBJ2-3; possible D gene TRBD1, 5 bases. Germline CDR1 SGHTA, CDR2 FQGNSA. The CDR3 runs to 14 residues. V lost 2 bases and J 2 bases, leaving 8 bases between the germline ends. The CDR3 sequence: CASSLRGPTDTQYF. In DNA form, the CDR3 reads TGTGCCAGCAGCTTAAGGGGCCCCACAGATACGCAGTATTTT. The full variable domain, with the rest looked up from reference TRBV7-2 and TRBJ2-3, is GAGVSQSPSNKVTEKGKDVELRCDPISGHTALYWYRQSLGQGLEFLIYFQGNSAPDKSGLPSDRFSAERTGGSVSTLTIQRTQQEDSAVYLCASSLRGPTDTQYFGPGTRLTVL.

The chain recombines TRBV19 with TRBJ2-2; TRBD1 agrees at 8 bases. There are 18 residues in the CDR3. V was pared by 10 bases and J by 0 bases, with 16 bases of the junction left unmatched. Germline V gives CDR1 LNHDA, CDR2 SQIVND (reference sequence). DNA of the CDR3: TGTGCCACGCAACCCGGGACAGGAGTCAACGCGAACACCGGGGAGCTGTTTTTT. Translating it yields CATQPGTGVNANTGELFF.

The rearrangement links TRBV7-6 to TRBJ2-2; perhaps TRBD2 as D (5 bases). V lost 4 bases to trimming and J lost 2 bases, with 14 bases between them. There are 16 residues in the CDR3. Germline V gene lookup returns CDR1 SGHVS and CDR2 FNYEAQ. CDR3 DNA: TGTGCCAGCAGCTCCCCAGACTATCTCAACACCGGGGAGCTGTTTTTT. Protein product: CASSSPDYLNTGELFF.

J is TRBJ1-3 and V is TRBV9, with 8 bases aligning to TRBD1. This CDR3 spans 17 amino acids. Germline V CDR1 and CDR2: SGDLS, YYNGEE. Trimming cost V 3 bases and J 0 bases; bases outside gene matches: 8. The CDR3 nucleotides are TGTGCCAGCAGCGCCAAGGGGGACAGGAGCTCTGGAAACACCATATATTTT. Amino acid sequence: CASSAKGDRSSGNTIYF.

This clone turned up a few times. The CDR3 bases are TGCAGCGTCTCAGGGGGTACCTACGAGCAGTACTTC. Translated, it gives CSVSGGTYEQYF. The rearrangement joins TRBV29-1 to TRBJ2-7; 7 bases line up with TRBD1. The CDR3 is made up of 12 amino acids. The germline V gene encodes CDR1 SQVTM and CDR2 ANQGSEA. The trim removed 6 bases at V and 2 bases at J, leaving 4 bases unmatched.

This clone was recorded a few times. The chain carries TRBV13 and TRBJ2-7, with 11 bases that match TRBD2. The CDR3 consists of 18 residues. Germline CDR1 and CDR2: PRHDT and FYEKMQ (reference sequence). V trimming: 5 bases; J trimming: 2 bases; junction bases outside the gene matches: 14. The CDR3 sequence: CASSQLGSGRAWAYEQYF. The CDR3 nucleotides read TGTGCCAGCAGCCAACTGGGTAGCGGGAGGGCGTGGGCCTACGAGCAGTACTTC.

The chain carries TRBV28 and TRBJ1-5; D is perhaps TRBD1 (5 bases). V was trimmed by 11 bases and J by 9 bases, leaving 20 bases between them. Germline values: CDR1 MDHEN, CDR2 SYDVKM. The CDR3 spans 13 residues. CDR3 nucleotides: TGTGCCGCCTGGCGTGGGGGGAAATCGCCCCAGCATTTT. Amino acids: CAAWRGGKSPQHF.

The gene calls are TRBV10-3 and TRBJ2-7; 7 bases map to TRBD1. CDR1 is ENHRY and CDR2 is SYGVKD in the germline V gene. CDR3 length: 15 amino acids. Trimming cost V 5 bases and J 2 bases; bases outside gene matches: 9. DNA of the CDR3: TGTGCCATCAGTCAGAAACAGGGGACCCCCTACGAGCAGTACTTC. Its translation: CAISQKQGTPYEQYF.

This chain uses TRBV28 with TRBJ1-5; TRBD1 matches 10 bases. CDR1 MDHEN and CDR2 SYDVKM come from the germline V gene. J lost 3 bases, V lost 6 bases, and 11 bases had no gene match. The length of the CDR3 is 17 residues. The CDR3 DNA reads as TGTGCCAGCAGCCCCCCGACAGGGGGCAGGCCCAATCAGCCCCAGCATTTT. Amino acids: CASSPPTGGRPNQPQHF.

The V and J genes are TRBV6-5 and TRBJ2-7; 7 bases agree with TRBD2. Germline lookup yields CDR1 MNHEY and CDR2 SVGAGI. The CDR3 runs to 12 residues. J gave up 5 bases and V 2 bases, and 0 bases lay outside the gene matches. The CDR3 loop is CASSYGTNEQYF. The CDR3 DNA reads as TGTGCCAGCAGTTACGGGACTAACGAGCAGTACTTC.

The CDR3 spells CASSTNTGQGSWDPDQPQHF. DNA for the CDR3: TGTGCCAGCAGTACTAATACGGGACAGGGCTCCTGGGACCCGGATCAGCCCCAGCATTTT. This sequence joins TRBV21-1 and TRBJ1-5; no check of the table's D call, TRBD1, against the DNA was made. TRBV21-1 is recorded as a pseudogene. This CDR3 has 20 residues.

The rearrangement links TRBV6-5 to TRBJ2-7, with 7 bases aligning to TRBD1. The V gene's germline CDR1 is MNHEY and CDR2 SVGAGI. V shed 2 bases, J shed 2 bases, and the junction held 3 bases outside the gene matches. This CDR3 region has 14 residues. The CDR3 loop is CASSYRDRAYEQYF. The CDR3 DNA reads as TGTGCCAGCAGTTACCGGGACAGAGCCTACGAGCAGTACTTC.

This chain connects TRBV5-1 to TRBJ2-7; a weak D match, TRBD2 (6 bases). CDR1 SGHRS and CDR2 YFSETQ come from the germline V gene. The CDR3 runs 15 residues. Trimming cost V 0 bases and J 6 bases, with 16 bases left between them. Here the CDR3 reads CASSLEVTSRSEQYF. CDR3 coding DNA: TGCGCCAGCAGCTTGGAAGTGACTAGTAGGTCCGAGCAGTACTTC.